The 3 T cell receptor beta chains in this list originate from one sample, sequenced in a study of radiotherapy plus CTLA-4 blockade in lung cancer. Profiled with immunoSEQ multiplex PCR; TCRdb holds only in-frame clones, not every one. The table records about 57,000 clones, roughly 80% of them present only once. Source: peripheral blood, taken from a patient treated with radiotherapy plus ipilimumab. The receptors shown here come from a human donor with non-small cell lung cancer who had a complete response to radiotherapy plus ipilimumab.

A few counts support this clone. This chain joins TRBV28 and TRBJ1-5; 7 bases map to TRBD1. This CDR3 is 18 amino acids long. Germline V CDR1 and CDR2: MDHEN, SYDVKM. V lost 2 bases and J lost 5; bases outside the gene matches: 15. The CDR3 nucleotides read TGTGCCAGCAGTTTACCCCCTCAGAGGAGGGGGCTTCATCAGCCCCAGCATTTT. It yields the protein CASSLPPQRRGLHQPQHF.

This sequence joins TRBV29-1 and TRBJ1-1; 8 bases map to TRBD1. V was pared by 7 bases and J by 0 bases, with 4 bases of the junction left unmatched. Germline CDR1 and CDR2: SQVTM and ANQGSEA. The CDR3 extends over 13 amino acids. CDR3 DNA sequence: TGCAGCGCCCGGACAGGGATGAACACTGAAGCTTTCTTT. Translating gives CSARTGMNTEAFF.

The chain recombines TRBV2 with TRBJ2-7; TRBD2 matches at 7 bases. Germline lookup yields CDR1 SNHLY and CDR2 FYNNEI. Trimming cost V 6 bases and J 4 bases; bases outside gene matches: 3. There are 12 residues in the CDR3. The CDR3 bases are TGTGCCAGCAGGAGCGGGACTTACGAGCAGTACTTC. Its translation is CASRSGTYEQYF. The full variable domain, in which reference TRBV2 and TRBJ2-7 provide the parts outside the CDR3, is EPEVTQTPSHQVTQMGQEVILRCVPISNHLYFYWYRQILGQKVEFLVSFYNNEISEKSEIFDDQFSVERPDGSNFTLKIRSTKLEDSAMYFCASRSGTYEQYFGPGTRLTVT.